The 20 T cell receptor beta chains reported below all come from one sample, sequenced in a study of T cell responses to AZD1222 COVID-19 vaccine. Sequenced by immunoSEQ multiplex PCR; TCRdb stores in-frame clones only, minus some. Here the sample spans around 94,000 clones, about 89% being singletons. This specimen was peripheral blood, taken on day 0 of AZD1222 vaccination. The source of these receptors is an adult in good health.

The rearrangement uses TRBV28 and TRBJ1-4; TRBD1 is a possible D gene (6 bases). The CDR3 runs to 14 residues. From germline, CDR1 is MDHEN and CDR2 SYDVKM. V gave up 2 bases and J gave up 4 bases, with 8 bases separating them. The CDR3: CASSLRGVNEKLFF. The DNA for the CDR3 is TGTGCCAGCAGTTTAAGGGGGGTTAATGAAAAACTGTTTTTT.

The chain combines TRBV5-1 with TRBJ2-7; TRBD2 matches 12 bases. Germline V gene data show CDR1 as SGHRS and CDR2 as YFSETQ. V lost 2 bases and J lost 2; bases outside the gene matches: 8. This CDR3 has 17 amino acids. CDR3 residues: CASSLLAGGTLAYEQYF. CDR3 sequence (DNA): TGCGCCAGCAGCTTACTAGCGGGGGGAACCTTGGCCTACGAGCAGTACTTC.

As regards this clone: Other DNA sequences in this specimen translate into the identical CDR3. The rearrangement uses TRBV12-3 or TRBV12-4 and TRBJ1-2; the D is unclear. Trimming pared 3 bases from V and 2 bases from J, leaving 7 bases between. The CDR3 consists of 13 residues. The CDR3 region has the DNA TGTGCCAGCAGTTTGGGAACCAACTATGGCTACACCTTC. It specifies CASSLGTNYGYTF.

The chain couples TRBV18 to TRBJ1-4; tentatively, D is TRBD1 (5 bases). This CDR3 comprises 16 residues. The germline V gene has CDR1 KGHSH and CDR2 LQKENI. V was shortened by 3 bases and J by 0 bases, with 11 bases between the two germline ends. CDR3 nucleotide sequence: TGTGCCAGCTCACCGGGGCTTTCTGCAACTAATGAAAAACTGTTTTTT. It codes for CASSPGLSATNEKLFF. Drawing the rest from reference TRBV18 and TRBJ1-4, the complete variable domain is NAGVMQNPRHLVRRRGQEARLRCSPMKGHSHVYWYRQLPEEGLKFMVYLQKENIIDESGMPKERFSAEFPKEGPSILRIQQVVRGDSAAYFCASSPGLSATNEKLFFGSGTQLSVL.

The chain recombines TRBV6-1 with TRBJ1-1, with D uncertain. This CDR3 contains 16 residues. Germline values: CDR1 MNHNS, CDR2 SASEGT. The V end was cut by 3 bases, the J end by 0 bases, with 14 bases between. In nucleotides, the CDR3 is TGTGCCAGCAGTGACCACCTTCGACCTTTGAACACTGAAGCTTTCTTT. The encoded protein is CASSDHLRPLNTEAFF.

The V gene is TRBV6-1, the J gene TRBJ1-1; D gene ambiguous. This CDR3 comprises 13 residues. The V and J ends lost 0 bases and 5 bases respectively, with 7 bases between them. Germline V gene data show CDR1 as MNHNS and CDR2 as SASEGT. CDR3 sequence reads: CASSEAWGTEAFF. The CDR3 DNA follows: TGTGCCAGCAGTGAAGCATGGGGTACTGAAGCTTTCTTT.

This chain joins TRBV4-1 and TRBJ1-2; 10 bases fit TRBD1. CDR1 and CDR2 from the germline V gene are MGHRA and YSYEKL. The J segment lost 3 bases and the V segment lost 0 bases, leaving 10 bases of the junction unmatched. This CDR3 is built from 18 residues. The CDR3 DNA reads as TGCGCCAGCAGCCAAGACTCGGGACAGGGGATTTCGGACTATGGCTACACCTTC. Translation gives CASSQDSGQGISDYGYTF.

This sequence joins TRBV28 and TRBJ1-4; D gene uncertain. Trimming shortened V by 4 bases and J by 3 bases, and 15 bases separated the two germline ends. This CDR3 contains 16 residues. From germline, CDR1 is MDHEN and CDR2 SYDVKM. The CDR3 reads CASSSPRSGSNEKLFF. The CDR3 nucleotides are TGTGCCAGCAGTTCACCCAGGAGTGGGTCTAATGAAAAACTGTTTTTT.

The chain uses TRBV10-3 and TRBJ1-2; possibly TRBD1 for D (5 bases). Trimming cost V 10 bases and J 0 bases, with 15 bases left between them. The germline gives CDR1 ENHRY, CDR2 SYGVKD. The CDR3 has 14 amino acids. CDR3 protein: CATLTTEANYGYTF. The CDR3 bases are TGTGCCACCCTGACGACAGAGGCTAACTATGGCTACACCTTC.

V gene TRBV7-9 combines with J gene TRBJ2-7; either TRBD1 or TRBD2 may supply D (6 bases each). Germline-derived CDR1 and CDR2 are SEHNR and FQNEAQ (reference sequence). V gave up 3 bases and J gave up 5 bases, with 14 bases separating them. This CDR3 has 14 residues. CDR3 loop: CASSFNLGGDEQYF. The CDR3 DNA reads TGTGCCAGCAGCTTTAATCTGGGGGGCGACGAGCAGTACTTC.

The chain uses TRBV5-1 and TRBJ2-2; the D gene is possibly TRBD1 (6 bases). The germline V and J ends were trimmed by 0 bases and 4 bases, with 10 bases remaining between them. Germline V gives CDR1 SGHRS, CDR2 YFSETQ. There are 15 residues in the CDR3. The CDR3 DNA sequence: TGCGCCAGCAGCTTGGTACAGGGACCCACCGGGGAGCTGTTTTTT. It translates to CASSLVQGPTGELFF.

The V gene is TRBV2, the J gene TRBJ2-5; D is unresolved. The CDR3 covers 13 residues. V lost 3 bases, J lost 0 bases, and 5 bases lay in between. Looked up from germline, CDR1 is SNHLY and CDR2 is FYNNEI. The DNA for the CDR3 is TGTGCCAGCAGTGACGGCTACCAAGAGACCCAGTACTTC. It encodes CASSDGYQETQYF.

This clone was counted once. The chain has TRBV30 and TRBJ2-3, with 7 bases identical to TRBD2. The CDR3 is 13 amino acids. V lost 4 bases and J lost 0; bases outside the gene matches: 1. Looked up from germline, CDR1 is GTSNPN and CDR2 is SVGIG (reference sequence). The CDR3 reads CAWTAGSTDTQYF. The DNA of the CDR3 is TGTGCCTGGACAGCGGGAAGCACAGATACGCAGTATTTT.

The chain is built from TRBV7-7 and TRBJ1-1; D not resolved. Germline V gene lookup returns CDR1 SSHAT and CDR2 FNYEAQ (reference sequence). CDR3 length equals 16 residues. V gave up 5 bases and J gave up 4 bases, with 20 bases separating them. The DNA of the CDR3 is TGTGCCAGCAGCCCGCTAGGCCACAGCCGAGGCACTGAAGCTTTCTTT. Protein sequence: CASSPLGHSRGTEAFF.

This sequence joins TRBV7-2 and TRBJ1-1; 7 nucleotides match TRBD1. CDR3 length equals 14 residues. Germline values: CDR1 SGHTA, CDR2 FQGNSA. The junction had 6 bases not matched to a gene; V was cut back by 5 bases and J by 3 bases. The CDR3: CASSRDRRDTEAFF. The CDR3 bases are TGTGCCAGCAGCAGGGACAGAAGAGACACTGAAGCTTTCTTT.

J is TRBJ2-2 and V is TRBV6-5; D unresolved. V was pared by 6 bases and J by 8 bases, with 10 bases between. The length of the CDR3 is 12 residues. Germline V gives CDR1 MNHEY, CDR2 SVGAGI. CDR3 in DNA: TGTGCCAGCAGAAGGGTCGGGGGGGAGCTGTTTTTT. Amino acids: CASRRVGGELFF.

CDR3 bases: TGTGCCAGCAGCTTAGAAGGGGTCGGAAACACCATATATTTT. Its protein product is CASSLEGVGNTIYF. The gene calls are TRBV7-8 and TRBJ1-3; D might be TRBD1 (5 bases). Germline V lookup: CDR1 SGHVS, CDR2 FQNEAQ. The CDR3 runs 14 residues. The V end was cut by 1 base, the J end by 4 bases, with 8 bases between.

J is TRBJ2-7 and V is TRBV19; D is tentatively TRBD1 or TRBD2 (6 bases each). Trimming stripped 7 bases from V and 2 bases from J, with 18 bases between. In germline, CDR1 is LNHDA, CDR2 SQIVND (reference sequence). This CDR3 spans 15 amino acids. The CDR3 DNA reads as TGTGCCAGTACCATCACTGTCGGGGGCACCTACGAGCAGTACTTC. Translated, it gives CASTITVGGTYEQYF.

V is TRBV4-3 and J is TRBJ1-2; 9 bases map to TRBD1. V trimming: 1 base; J trimming: 1 base; junction bases outside the gene matches: 1. The CDR3 extends over 15 amino acids. The germline CDR1 and CDR2 sequences are LGHNA and YSLEER. Here the CDR3 reads CASSQGTGVNYGYTF. The DNA of the CDR3 is TGCGCCAGCAGCCAAGGGACAGGGGTTAACTATGGCTACACCTTC.

The chain recombines TRBV7-8 with TRBJ2-3; possibly TRBD2 for D (6 bases). CDR1 SGHVS and CDR2 FQNEAQ come from the germline V gene. Trimming removed 1 base at V and 4 bases at J, with 12 bases between. This CDR3 has 15 amino acids. CDR3 sequence: CASSLVGGAADTQYF. CDR3 sequence (DNA): TGTGCCAGCAGCTTAGTGGGGGGAGCGGCAGATACGCAGTATTTT.